What follows are 24 T cell receptor beta chains derived from one specimen sequenced in a study of T cells after yellow fever vaccination. TCRdb reanalysed the 5' RACE reads using MiXCR and keeps one entry per CDR3 protein. The table shows some 350,000 distinct CDR3 sequences, with approximately 6% occurring only once. The sample consisted of PBMCs, taken 5 days after the yellow fever booster vaccination. The receptor set was obtained from a man aged 30 to 39 who received the YFV17D yellow fever vaccine.

This clonotype occurred a few times. The CDR3 is CSAPGPAYEQYF. DNA for the CDR3: TGCAGTGCTCCGGGACCTGCCTACGAGCAGTACTTC. This chain uses TRBV20-1 with TRBJ2-7, with D possibly being TRBD1 or TRBD2 (5 bases each). V shed 5 bases and J shed 2 bases, with 10 bases lying between them. The CDR3 consists of 12 residues. Germline V gives CDR1 DFQATT, CDR2 SNEGSKA (reference sequence).

This clonotype has at least ten counts. The rearrangement joins TRBV27 to TRBJ1-2; the D is unclear. The germline V and J ends were trimmed by 11 bases and 0 bases, with 7 bases remaining between them. This CDR3 spans 11 amino acids. Per germline, CDR1 MNHEY and CDR2 SMNVEV (reference sequence). The CDR3 reads CAGSPNYGYTF. The CDR3 nucleotides are TGTGCCGGGAGTCCTAACTATGGCTACACCTTC.

The sample holds a few counts of this clonotype. In DNA, the CDR3 is TGCAGCGTTGATCGCTGGGAGTGGAATGAGCAGTTCTTC. Amino acid sequence: CSVDRWEWNEQFF. The chain joins TRBV29-1 to TRBJ2-1; possible D gene TRBD2, 5 bases. Trimming shortened V by 3 bases and J by 7 bases, and 13 bases separated the two germline ends. Germline V gene sequence: CDR1 SQVTM, CDR2 ANQGSEA. The CDR3 spans 13 residues.

This chain uses TRBV6-1 with TRBJ2-2; maybe TRBD1 (6 bases). Germline CDR1 reads MNHNS; CDR2 reads SASEGT. The CDR3 totals 14 residues. The V end lost 6 bases, the J end lost 1 base, and 9 bases lay between the germline ends. The CDR3 nucleotides read TGTGCCAGCAGACAGGGACAGAACACCGGGGAGCTGTTTTTT. This encodes CASRQGQNTGELFF.

This clonotype was seen a few times. The chain carries TRBV28 and TRBJ1-2; 11 nucleotides agree with TRBD1. V dropped 7 bases and J dropped 8; count of bases not matched to a gene: 18. The CDR3 runs to 17 residues. The germline V gene has CDR1 MDHEN and CDR2 SYDVKM. CDR3 region: CASTLTPGTGGSGGYTF. The CDR3, as DNA: TGTGCCAGCACCTTAACCCCCGGGACAGGGGGTTCGGGAGGCTACACCTTC.

Turning to this clonotype: No DNA is shown, since the ends of the CDR3 on it are uncertain; the CDR3 is the one TCRdb lists. V is TRBV7-5 and J is TRBJ2-1; the table's D call TRBD2 went unverified against the DNA. TRBV7-5 is designated a pseudogene. The CDR3 is 18 amino acids in total, end residues counted. The CDR3 reads CISVPEAGLAGVYNEQFF.

The table lists this clonotype with a few counts. The chain is built from TRBV10-3 and TRBJ2-2; 11 nucleotides agree with TRBD2. Germline trimming cut 7 bases from V and 2 bases from J; bases unmatched to any gene: 3. CDR1 and CDR2 from the germline V gene are ENHRY and SYGVKD. CDR3 size: 15 residues. The chain's CDR3 is CAIMGTSGNTGELFF. The DNA for the CDR3 is TGTGCCATCATGGGGACTAGCGGTAACACCGGGGAGCTGTTTTTT.

The sample holds a few counts of this clonotype. The gene calls are TRBV7-2 and TRBJ1-4; D is undetermined. This CDR3 has 15 residues. CDR1 and CDR2 from the germline V gene are SGHTA and FQGNSA. The germline V and J ends were trimmed by 4 bases and 7 bases, with 16 bases remaining between them. The CDR3 here is CASSSRPGGLEKLFF. The CDR3, as DNA: TGTGCCAGCAGCTCGCGGCCGGGTGGGCTTGAAAAACTGTTTTTT. Together with reference TRBV7-2 and TRBJ1-4, the CDR3 gives the full variable domain: GAGVSQSPSNKVTEKGKDVELRCDPISGHTALYWYRQSLGQGLEFLIYFQGNSAPDKSGLPSDRFSAERTGGSVSTLTIQRTQQEDSAVYLCASSSRPGGLEKLFFGSGTQLSVL.

V usage is TRBV20-1 and J usage is TRBJ2-7, with 9 bases fitting TRBD1. CDR3 size: 14 residues. CDR1 and CDR2 from the germline V gene are DFQATT and SNEGSKA (reference sequence). The CDR3 protein is CSPTPGTGTYEQYF. For the CDR3, the DNA is TGCAGCCCAACCCCCGGGACAGGGACCTACGAGCAGTACTTC.

The chain's CDR3 is CASSSTGQQETQYF. CDR3 bases: TGTGCCAGCTCGTCGACAGGGCAACAAGAGACCCAGTACTTC. The chain employs TRBV18 and TRBJ2-5; TRBD1 aligns across 7 bases. CDR1 is KGHSH, CDR2 LQKENI, per germline. The CDR3 sequence is 14 residues long. Trimming cost V 6 bases and J 2 bases; bases outside gene matches: 6.

V usage is TRBV5-1 and J usage is TRBJ2-7; 7 nucleotides line up with TRBD1. Per the germline V gene, CDR1 is SGHRS and CDR2 is YFSETQ. This CDR3 has 15 residues. V lost 2 bases, J lost 5 bases, and 10 bases stayed unmatched. The CDR3 DNA follows: TGCGCCAGCAGCTTTTCGGGACAGCCTTTTGACGAGCAGTACTTC. It codes for CASSFSGQPFDEQYF.

In its sample, this clonotype was seen a few times. The chain is built from TRBV5-6 and TRBJ2-3, with 13 nucleotides matching TRBD2. CDR1 SGHDT and CDR2 YYEEEE come from the germline V gene. Trimming took 4 bases from V and 6 from J; bases not matched to a gene: 11. The CDR3 length is 17 residues. The DNA of the CDR3 is TGTGCCAGCAGCCCCCGCCGGGGACTAGCGGGAAGTGATACGCAGTATTTT. It yields the protein CASSPRRGLAGSDTQYF.

This clonotype was detected many times. The chain couples TRBV27 to TRBJ2-1; 7 bases line up with TRBD2. From germline, CDR1 is MNHEY and CDR2 SMNVEV (reference sequence). The V gene end was trimmed by 4 bases and the J gene end by 5 bases; junction bases not matched to a gene: 14. This CDR3 spans 17 amino acids. The CDR3 nucleotides are TGTGCCAGCAGTTCCATTAAAGCCGGGACTAACGACAATGAGCAGTTCTTC. It encodes CASSSIKAGTNDNEQFF.

This clonotype was seen only a few times. The rearrangement joins TRBV29-1 to TRBJ2-1; 9 positions agree with TRBD2. The CDR3 runs to 12 residues. Germline CDR1 and CDR2: SQVTM and ANQGSEA. After removal of 6 bases from V and 7 bases from J, the junction contained 4 bases not matched to a gene. The CDR3 DNA follows: TGCAGCGTCGAGCTAGCGGGAAATGAGCAGTTCTTC. It translates to CSVELAGNEQFF.

This clonotype was seen many times. The chain combines TRBV12-5 with TRBJ1-5; possible D gene TRBD1, 5 bases. The germline CDR1 and CDR2 sequences are LGHNT and FRNRAP. CDR3 length: 13 amino acids. V dropped 7 bases and J dropped 6 bases, with 13 bases sitting between them. CDR3 DNA sequence: TGTGCTAGTGCCCTCGGGGGGGGTCAGCCCCAGCATTTT. Translating it yields CASALGGGQPQHF. Full variable domain (missing parts from reference TRBV12-5 and TRBJ1-5): DARVTQTPRHKVTEMGQEVTMRCQPILGHNTVFWYRQTMMQGLELLAYFRNRAPLDDSGMPKDRFSAEMPDATLATLKIQPSEPRDSAVYFCASALGGGQPQHFGDGTRLSIL.

This clonotype was found a few times. This sequence joins TRBV5-1 and TRBJ2-1; maybe TRBD2 (6 bases). From germline, CDR1 is SGHRS and CDR2 YFSETQ. V lost 2 bases and J 7 bases, leaving 10 bases between the germline ends. The CDR3 totals 13 residues. This CDR3 is CASSFTSRNEQFF. CDR3 sequence (DNA): TGCGCCAGCAGCTTTACTAGCAGGAATGAGCAGTTCTTC.

In its sample, this clonotype was seen a few times. The J gene is TRBJ1-2, the V gene TRBV10-3, with 8 bases matching TRBD1. The CDR3 is 14 residues long. V shed 7 bases, J shed 2 bases, and the junction held 6 bases outside the gene matches. Germline loops: CDR1 ENHRY, CDR2 SYGVKD. CDR3 coding DNA: TGTGCCATCAATCGACAGGGGCCCAACTATGGCTACACCTTC. Protein: CAINRQGPNYGYTF.

The chain links TRBV23-1 to TRBJ2-6; TRBD2 might be the D (6 bases). TRBV23-1 is given ORF status, its function remaining uncertain. V lost 3 bases to trimming and J lost 1 base, with 22 bases between them. This CDR3 is 20 amino acids long. The CDR3 nucleotides read TGCGCCAGCAGTCATTCCTCCCGGACTACCGTCACGTCTGGGGCCAACGTCCTGACTTTC. This codes for CASSHSSRTTVTSGANVLTF.

As to this clonotype: At one boundary the junction diverges from the germline segment, which might be a read error. The chain joins TRBV3-1 to TRBJ2-5; D not resolved. Germline CDR1 reads LGHDT; CDR2 reads YNNKEL (reference sequence). The CDR3 has 13 amino acids. CDR3 sequence reads: CATSQPIEETQYF. The CDR3 DNA is TGTGCCACCAGCCAACCGATCGAAGAGACCCAGTACTTC.

This clonotype was seen more than once but under ten times. V usage is TRBV4-3 and J usage is TRBJ2-3, with 15 positions matching TRBD2. Trimming cost V 2 bases and J 1 base; bases outside gene matches: 4. The CDR3 loop spans 18 amino acids. Germline CDR1 LGHNA, CDR2 YSLEER. The CDR3 region is CASSQSGLAGGGTDTQYF. The CDR3 DNA sequence: TGCGCCAGCAGCCAATCGGGACTAGCGGGAGGAGGCACAGATACGCAGTATTTT.

This clonotype was observed a handful of times. This rearrangement joins TRBV10-3 to TRBJ2-3; possibly TRBD2 for D (5 bases). The CDR3 covers 14 residues. Trimming removed 7 bases at V and 1 base at J, with 12 bases between. Germline CDR1 is ENHRY and CDR2 is SYGVKD. CDR3 DNA sequence: TGTGCCATCACCGACTACAAACGCACAGATACGCAGTATTTT. This codes for CAITDYKRTDTQYF.

This clonotype was seen repeatedly, ten times or more. V gene TRBV28 combines with J gene TRBJ2-7; 7 bases fit TRBD2. The V gene end was trimmed by 7 bases and the J gene end by 2 bases; junction bases not matched to a gene: 5. The germline gives CDR1 MDHEN, CDR2 SYDVKM. The CDR3 sequence is 13 residues long. CDR3 loop: CASITTSPYEQYF. The CDR3 nucleotides read TGTGCCAGCATCACGACTAGCCCCTACGAGCAGTACTTC.

There are many counts of this clonotype. As DNA, the CDR3 is TGCAGCGTTCAACGCGGGAACACTGAAGCTTTCTTT. It is translated as CSVQRGNTEAFF. This rearrangement joins TRBV29-1 to TRBJ1-1; D unclear. Germline V gene sequence: CDR1 SQVTM, CDR2 ANQGSEA. CDR3 length: 12 amino acids. The V and J ends lost 5 bases and 1 base respectively, with 8 bases between them.

The gene calls are TRBV10-3 and TRBJ2-7, with 8 nucleotides matching TRBD1. The CDR3 has 15 residues. The germline V gene has CDR1 ENHRY and CDR2 SYGVKD. J gave up 0 bases and V 4 bases, and 5 bases lay outside the gene matches. This CDR3 is CAISGTTGGSYEQYF. CDR3 sequence (DNA): TGTGCCATCAGTGGGACTACAGGGGGCTCCTACGAGCAGTACTTC.